Presented here are 6 T cell receptor beta chains from one specimen sequenced in a study of cytomegalovirus exposure and HLA in healthy donors. The PCR contained 60 Vbeta and 13 Jbeta primers. TCRdb's table, derived via immunoSEQ multiplex PCR, lists solely in-frame clones and lacks some. Here the sample spans about 280,000 clones, approximately 90% being singletons. The specimen sequenced was PBMCs. The origin of the receptors is a woman aged 18-30 years in good health and CMV-seronegative.

V is TRBV14 and J is TRBJ2-7, with D tentatively TRBD2 (7 bases). CDR3 length: 14 residues. Germline V gene sequence: CDR1 SGHDN, CDR2 FVKESK. Between the trimmed V and J ends, which lost 4 bases and 4 bases, there was a span of 14 bases. The CDR3 nucleotides are TGTGCCAGCAGCCCCCTCGGGGGGCAGTACGAGCAGTACTTC. Protein product: CASSPLGGQYEQYF.

In regard to this clone: No DNA is shown, since the ends of the CDR3 on it are uncertain; the CDR3 is the one TCRdb lists. The chain carries TRBV5-4 and TRBJ1-1; the D segment call TRBD1 is taken from the table without a DNA check. CDR1 SGHNT and CDR2 YYREEE come from the germline V gene (reference sequence). The CDR3 is 18 residues long, counting both termini. The CDR3 is CASSSSDRGPLLNTEAFF.

In DNA, the CDR3 is TGTGCCAGCAGTTCGGGGCTCCTCCAGGGACTGAACAATGAGCAGTTCTTC. Translation gives CASSSGLLQGLNNEQFF. The chain carries TRBV9 and TRBJ2-1; weak D call: TRBD2 (6 bases). This CDR3 has 17 residues. Germline lookup yields CDR1 SGDLS and CDR2 YYNGEE. The V gene lost 5 bases and the J gene lost 5 bases, with 23 bases spanning the gap.

The genes are TRBV5-1 and TRBJ1-2, with 9 bases matching TRBD1. Germline-derived CDR1 and CDR2 are SGHRS and YFSETQ. The CDR3 covers 16 residues. Trimming at V came to 6 bases and at J to 9 bases, leaving 18 bases not matched to a gene. CDR3 nucleotide sequence: TGCGCCAGCACCTTTTCTCCGGGACAGGGAGGAACGAGCTACACCTTC. Amino acid sequence: CASTFSPGQGGTSYTF.

This clone has a single count. The chain joins TRBV6-5 to TRBJ2-2, with 8 bases aligning to TRBD1. Germline V gene sequence: CDR1 MNHEY, CDR2 SVGAGI. Trimming at V came to 5 bases and at J to 1 base, leaving 3 bases not matched to a gene. The CDR3 sequence is 15 residues long. Here the CDR3 reads CASSLQGVNTGELFF. CDR3 sequence (DNA): TGTGCCAGCAGTCTACAGGGGGTGAACACCGGGGAGCTGTTTTTT.

J is TRBJ2-1 and V is TRBV13; a possible D gene is TRBD2 (7 bases). Per germline, CDR1 PRHDT and CDR2 FYEKMQ (reference sequence). V gave up 7 bases and J gave up 4 bases, with 14 bases separating them. CDR3 size: 14 residues. CDR3 sequence: CASTEGEGYNEQFF. CDR3 DNA sequence: TGTGCCAGCACCGAGGGGGAGGGTTACAATGAGCAGTTCTTC.